These 10 T cell receptor beta chains originate from one sample sequenced in a study of blood T cell repertoires in COVID-19. Sequencing was performed with immunoSEQ multiplex PCR; in TCRdb, only in-frame clones are kept and a portion is missing. Of roughly 230,000 clones in the sample, 82% are singletons; the top ten hold 3% to 4%. The sequenced material came from PBMCs or T cells enriched from blood (not recorded which). The receptor set was obtained from a woman aged 55-75 years who had recovered from COVID-19.

V gene TRBV5-4 combines with J gene TRBJ2-1; possible D gene TRBD2, 5 bases. Trimming pared 4 bases from V and 3 bases from J, leaving 17 bases between. Germline V gene lookup returns CDR1 SGHNT and CDR2 YYREEE (reference sequence). The CDR3 is made up of 16 amino acids. CDR3 DNA: TGTGCCAGCAGCCCCCGTTGGGGAGTTAACTACAATGAGCAGTTCTTC. Translation gives CASSPRWGVNYNEQFF.

V and J are TRBV18 and TRBJ1-5; TRBD1 matches 8 bases. The germline gives CDR1 KGHSH, CDR2 LQKENI. V trimming: 0 bases; J trimming: 1 base; junction bases outside the gene matches: 5. The CDR3 runs 17 residues. DNA for the CDR3: TGTGCCAGCTCACCACCGTCAGGGGGCGGGAGCAATCAGCCCCAGCATTTT. This translates into CASSPPSGGGSNQPQHF.

The chain uses TRBV11-2 and TRBJ1-2; no clear D. Trimming removed 1 base from V and 3 bases from J, with 9 bases in between. The CDR3 is 14 amino acids. Germline CDR1 is SGHAT and CDR2 is FQNNGV. Written as DNA, the CDR3 is TGTGCCAGCAGCTTAGGCTCGGTTGACTATGGCTACACCTTC. This gives the protein CASSLGSVDYGYTF.

The chain joins TRBV3-1 (or the pseudogene TRBV3-2) to TRBJ2-2, with D hard to call. The CDR3 has 16 amino acids. V lost 0 bases to trimming and J lost 0 bases, with 8 bases between them. Germline lookup yields CDR1 LGHDT and CDR2 YNNKEL (reference sequence). The CDR3 bases are TGTGCCAGCAGCCAAGAGTCAGTGCCGAACACCGGGGAGCTGTTTTTT. Amino acids: CASSQESVPNTGELFF.

The chain links TRBV6-5 to TRBJ1-1; D may be TRBD1 (5 bases). The CDR3 is 12 amino acids. Germline lookup yields CDR1 MNHEY and CDR2 SVGAGI. The V end lost 6 bases, the J end lost 6 bases, and 11 bases lay between the germline ends. The CDR3 is CASRGTGPEAFF. The CDR3 nucleotides read TGTGCCAGCAGAGGAACAGGACCTGAAGCTTTCTTT.

The CDR3: CASSPSSGVNQPQHF. CDR3 nucleotide sequence: TGTGCCAGCAGCCCGTCTTCGGGGGTTAATCAGCCCCAGCATTTT. The chain carries TRBV9 and TRBJ1-5; TRBD1 is a possible D gene (5 bases). V lost 4 bases, J lost 4 bases, and 15 bases lay in between. The germline gives CDR1 SGDLS, CDR2 YYNGEE. The CDR3 is 15 amino acids.

Here the CDR3 DNA reads TGTGCCAGCTACCCGGGAGGGAAAATCTACAATGAGCAGTTCTTC. Amino acids: CASYPGGKIYNEQFF. The chain carries TRBV5-4 and TRBJ2-1; 8 bases line up with TRBD2. This CDR3 is built from 15 residues. In germline, CDR1 is SGHNT, CDR2 YYREEE (reference sequence). J lost 3 bases, V lost 7 bases, and 9 bases had no gene match. The variable domain in full, completed from reference TRBV5-4 and TRBJ2-1, reads ETGVTQSPTHLIKTRGQQVTLRCSSQSGHNTVSWYQQALGQGPQFIFQYYREEENGRGNFPPRFSGLQFPNYSSELNVNALELDDSALYLCASYPGGKIYNEQFFGPGTRLTVL.

This clone has a handful of counts. The rearrangement links TRBV7-7 to TRBJ2-5; TRBD1 agrees at 10 bases. In germline, CDR1 is SSHAT, CDR2 FNYEAQ (reference sequence). J lost 5 bases, V lost 5 bases, and 8 bases had no gene match. This CDR3 has 15 amino acids. CDR3 protein: CASSPDRGRGETQYF. In DNA, the CDR3 is TGTGCCAGCAGCCCCGACAGGGGGCGAGGGGAGACCCAGTACTTC.

The V call is TRBV6-2 or TRBV6-3, the J call TRBJ1-2; D is unclear. Between the trimmed V and J ends, which lost 6 bases and 7 bases, there was a span of 15 bases. The CDR3 is 13 amino acids. The germline V gene encodes CDR1 MNHEY and CDR2 SVGEGT. The CDR3 nucleotides read TGTGCCAGCAGACCTCCAGGTATTTTTGGCTACACCTTC. Its protein product is CASRPPGIFGYTF.

The rearrangement links TRBV11-2 to TRBJ1-1; D gene unclear. Trimming took off 0 bases at V and 0 bases at J, with 11 bases between the two ends. CDR1 and CDR2 from the germline V gene are SGHAT and FQNNGV. The CDR3 spans 16 residues. The CDR3 DNA is TGTGCCAGCAGCTTAGAGCCGCGTACTCTGAACACTGAAGCTTTCTTT. It translates to CASSLEPRTLNTEAFF.